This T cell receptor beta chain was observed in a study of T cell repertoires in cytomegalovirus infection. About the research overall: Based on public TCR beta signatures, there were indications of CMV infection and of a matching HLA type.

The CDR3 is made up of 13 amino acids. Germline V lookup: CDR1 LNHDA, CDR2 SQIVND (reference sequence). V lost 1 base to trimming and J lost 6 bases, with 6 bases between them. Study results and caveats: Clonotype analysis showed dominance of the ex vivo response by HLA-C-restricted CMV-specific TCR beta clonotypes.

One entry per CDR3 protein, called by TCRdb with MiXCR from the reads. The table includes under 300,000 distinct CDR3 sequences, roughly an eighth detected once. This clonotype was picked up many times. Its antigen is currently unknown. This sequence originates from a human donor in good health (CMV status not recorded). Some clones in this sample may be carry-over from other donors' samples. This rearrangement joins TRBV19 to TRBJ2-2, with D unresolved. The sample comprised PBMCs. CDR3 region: CASSIGQPGELFF. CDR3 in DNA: TGTGCCAGTAGTATAGGCCAACCCGGGGAGCTGTTTTTT.